Listed below are T cell receptor beta chains from one sample, sequenced in a study of blood T cell repertoires in COVID-19. Only in-frame clones appear in the TCRdb table, and some are missing; sequencing was by immunoSEQ multiplex PCR. This table has 50,000 to 65,000 clones, around 83% appearing once. Sequences were obtained from peripheral blood. Every receptor here comes from a human donor in a cohort sampled during active COVID-19. Each CDR3 is given with its conserved first and last residue. A D gene is named only where the DNA matches it firmly. Clone size, where shown, is once, few, many, or a class for clones that have expanded.

abundance	d_gene	v_gene	j_gene	CDR3nt	CDR3aa
NA	NA	TRBV27	TRBJ1-1	TGTGCCAGCAGTTTCGGCACAGGTCTGGGCACTGAAGCTTTCTTT	CASSFGTGLGTEAFF
once	TRBD2	TRBV11-2	TRBJ2-5	TGTGCCAGCAGGGCCCGACCGGGACTAGCGGTACCCCAAGAGACCCAGTACTTC	CASRARPGLAVPQETQYF
NA	NA	TRBV18	TRBJ1-6	TGTGCCAGCTCAACACGACAGCAGAATTCACCCCTCCACTTT	CASSTRQQNSPLHF
NA	TRBD1	TRBV9	TRBJ1-2	TGTGCCAGCAGCGTAGAGGGACAGGGAAGTCCCTATGGCTACACCTTC	CASSVEGQGSPYGYTF
NA	TRBD1	TRBV6-5	TRBJ1-5	TGTGCCAGCAGTTCACCTTCAGGGGGCAACAATCAGCCCCAGCATTTT	CASSSPSGGNNQPQHF
NA	TRBD1	TRBV6-6	TRBJ1-2	TGTGCCAGCAGTTACTCCTGGGGACAGGGGATTAGTGGCTACACCTTC	CASSYSWGQGISGYTF
NA	NA	TRBV6-4	TRBJ1-5	TGTGCCAGCAGCGGGGACCGGGAGGGCAATCAGCCCCAGCATTTT	CASSGDREGNQPQHF
NA	TRBD1	TRBV5-6	TRBJ1-1	TGTGCCAGCAGCTTAGACAGGGGGCGGACTGAAGCTTTCTTT	CASSLDRGRTEAFF
NA	NA	TRBV10-3	TRBJ2-3	TGTGCCATCAGTGATTATGCGAGGAACACAGATACGCAGTATTTT	CAISDYARNTDTQYF
NA	TRBD1	TRBV18	TRBJ1-3	TGTGCCAGCTCACCCAGATCGGACAGGGTCAACACCATATATTTT	CASSPRSDRVNTIYF
NA	TRBD2	TRBV6-4	TRBJ2-1	TGTGCCAGCAGTGCCCTAGCGGGAGTTTATGAGCAGTTCTTC	CASSALAGVYEQFF
NA	NA	TRBV5-1	TRBJ2-5	TGCGCCAGCAGCTTGGAATACGGGGACCAAGAGACCCAGTACTTC	CASSLEYGDQETQYF
many	TRBD1	TRBV27	TRBJ2-1	TGTGCCAGCAGTTTGAGTAACAGGGGGCGCAATGAGCAGTTCTTC	CASSLSNRGRNEQFF
few	NA	TRBV6-5	TRBJ2-5	TGTGCCAGCAGTTTCGAGTCCGGGACCCAGTACTTC	CASSFESGTQYF
NA	NA	TRBV10-3	TRBJ2-7	TGTGCCATCAGGGGGACTCCCTACGAGCAGTACTTC	CAIRGTPYEQYF
NA	TRBD2	TRBV11-2	TRBJ2-5	TGTGCCAGCAGCGAACAGGGACTAGCGGGGCAAGAGACCCAGTACTTC	CASSEQGLAGQETQYF
NA	NA	TRBV5-1	TRBJ2-7	TGCGCCAGCAGCGTCGGACTCGCCTACGAGCAGTACTTC	CASSVGLAYEQYF
NA	TRBD2	TRBV18	TRBJ2-5	TGTGCCACCTCTCCCGGGAGGGCCTTACTCCGAGGAGAGACCCAGTACTTC	CATSPGRALLRGETQYF
NA	NA	TRBV2	TRBJ1-1	TGTGCCAGCAGGGCCGGTGGGGCAGCCACCACTGAAGCTTTCTTT	CASRAGGAATTEAFF
few	NA	TRBV19	TRBJ1-5	TGTGCCAGTAGGCAGAGGCAGGTGGCGGGTAGGGATCAGCCCCAGCATTTT	CASRQRQVAGRDQPQHF
NA	NA	TRBV6-5	TRBJ2-3	TGTGCCAGCAGTCTAAACAGGGTTACAGATACGCAGTATTTT	CASSLNRVTDTQYF
NA	NA	TRBV7-3	TRBJ2-1	TGTGCCAGCAGCTTAAGGCGGGGCCACGAGGATGAGCAGTTCTTC	CASSLRRGHEDEQFF
once	TRBD2	TRBV7-9	TRBJ2-1	TGTGCCAGCAGCCAAAGCGGGACTTCCTACAATGAGCAGTTCTTC	CASSQSGTSYNEQFF
NA	NA	TRBV5-1	TRBJ2-1	TGCGCCAGCAGCCTGGGGGAGCCCTACAATGAGCAGTTCTTC	CASSLGEPYNEQFF
NA	TRBD2	TRBV5-4	TRBJ2-3	TGTGCCAGCAGCGGGCGAGGACTAGCGGGAGCAGATACGCAGTATTTT	CASSGRGLAGADTQYF
NA	NA	TRBV6-1	TRBJ1-4	TGTGCCAGCAGTGAAGCGCGCGCCATACGGGCAACTAATGAAAAACTGTTTTTT	CASSEARAIRATNEKLFF
NA	NA	TRBV19	TRBJ1-6	TGTGCCGCTCAACGGTCGGAGAGCTCACCCCTCCACTTT	CAAQRSESSPLHF
NA	NA	TRBV29-1	TRBJ1-2	TGCAGCGTTGAACGGGGCAGGGGCATTAATGGCTACACCTTC	CSVERGRGINGYTF
few	NA	TRBV11-2	TRBJ2-2	TGTGCCAGCAGCGTCAGGAACACCGGGGAGCTGTTTTTT	CASSVRNTGELFF
NA	NA	TRBV3-1/TRBV3-2	TRBJ2-2	TGTGCCAGCAGAAGACGGGGGTCGAACACCGGGGAGCTGTTTTTT	CASRRRGSNTGELFF
NA	NA	TRBV28	TRBJ2-3	TGTGCCAGCAGATCGAGAACAGATACGCAGTATTTT	CASRSRTDTQYF
NA	TRBD2	TRBV3-1/TRBV3-2	TRBJ2-5	TGTGCCAGCAGCCAAGGAGGACTAGCCAAAGAGACCCAGTACTTC	CASSQGGLAKETQYF